The TCR beta chain under discussion was sequenced for a study of T cell changes during pregnancy in multiple sclerosis. TCRdb keeps only in-frame clones here, not all; method: immunoSEQ multiplex PCR. Of roughly 61,000 clones listed, over 80% were seen once; the top ten hold roughly 0.9%. The receptor was derived from a female donor in good health, enrolled as a control in a pregnancy study. Sequenced material: peripheral blood, taken in the first trimester of pregnancy.

CDR3 residues: CASIEDRGGAFF. The CDR3 coding sequence is TGTGCCTCTATTGAGGACAGGGGGGGAGCTTTCTTT. The chain employs TRBV6-1 and TRBJ1-1; the match to TRBD1 covers 10 bases. The CDR3 has 12 amino acids. V trimming: 11 bases; J trimming: 10 bases; junction bases outside the gene matches: 10. Germline V CDR1 and CDR2: MNHNS, SASEGT.